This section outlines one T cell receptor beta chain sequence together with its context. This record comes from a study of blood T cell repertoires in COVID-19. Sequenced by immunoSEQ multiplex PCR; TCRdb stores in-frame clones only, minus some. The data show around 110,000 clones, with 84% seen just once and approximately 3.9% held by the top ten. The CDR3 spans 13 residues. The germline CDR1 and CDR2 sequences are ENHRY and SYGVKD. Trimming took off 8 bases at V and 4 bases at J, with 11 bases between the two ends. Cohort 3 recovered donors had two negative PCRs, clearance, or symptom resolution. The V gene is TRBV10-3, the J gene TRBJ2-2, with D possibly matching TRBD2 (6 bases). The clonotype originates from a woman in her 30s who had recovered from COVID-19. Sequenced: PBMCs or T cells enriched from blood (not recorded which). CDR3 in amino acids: CAIQGLTTGELFF. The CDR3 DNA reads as TGTGCCATCCAGGGACTCACCACCGGGGAGCTGTTTTTT.